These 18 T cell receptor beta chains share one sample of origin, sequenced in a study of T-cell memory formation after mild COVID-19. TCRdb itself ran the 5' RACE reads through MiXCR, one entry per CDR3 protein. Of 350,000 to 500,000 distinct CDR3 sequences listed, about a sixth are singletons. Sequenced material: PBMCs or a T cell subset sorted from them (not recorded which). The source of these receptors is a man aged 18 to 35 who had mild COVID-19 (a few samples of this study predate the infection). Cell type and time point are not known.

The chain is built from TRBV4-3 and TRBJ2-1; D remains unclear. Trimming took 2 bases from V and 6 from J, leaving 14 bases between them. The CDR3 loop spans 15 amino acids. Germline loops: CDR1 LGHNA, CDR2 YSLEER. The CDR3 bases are TGCGCCAGCAGCCAAAGTCCTATCCGCCGCAATGAGCAGTTCTTC. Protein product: CASSQSPIRRNEQFF.

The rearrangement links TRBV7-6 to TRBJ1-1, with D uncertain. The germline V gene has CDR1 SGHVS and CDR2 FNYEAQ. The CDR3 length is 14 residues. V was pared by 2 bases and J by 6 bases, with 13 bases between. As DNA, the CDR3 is TGTGCCAGCAGCTTATCTGAGTCCACACCTGAAGCTTTCTTT. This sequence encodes CASSLSESTPEAFF.

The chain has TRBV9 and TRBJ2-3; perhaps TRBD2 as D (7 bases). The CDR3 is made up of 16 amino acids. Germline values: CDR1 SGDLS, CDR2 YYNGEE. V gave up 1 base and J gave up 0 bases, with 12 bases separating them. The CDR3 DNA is TGTGCCAGCAGCGTAAACGGGGGGCGGAGCACAGATACGCAGTATTTT. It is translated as CASSVNGGRSTDTQYF.

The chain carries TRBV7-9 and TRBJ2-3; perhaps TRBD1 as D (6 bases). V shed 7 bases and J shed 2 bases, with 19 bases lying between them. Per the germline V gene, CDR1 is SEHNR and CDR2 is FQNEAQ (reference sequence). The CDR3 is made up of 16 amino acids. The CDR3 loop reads CASTDTRGRVTDTQYF. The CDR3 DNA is TGTGCCAGCACCGATACCAGGGGACGGGTCACAGATACGCAGTATTTT.

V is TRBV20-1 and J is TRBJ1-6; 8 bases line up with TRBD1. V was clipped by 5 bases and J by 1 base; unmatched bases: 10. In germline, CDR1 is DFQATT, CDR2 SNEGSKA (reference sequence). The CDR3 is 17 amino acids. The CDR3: CSASNRGAGSYNSPLHF. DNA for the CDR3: TGCAGTGCTTCAAACAGGGGGGCGGGATCCTATAATTCACCCCTCCACTTT.

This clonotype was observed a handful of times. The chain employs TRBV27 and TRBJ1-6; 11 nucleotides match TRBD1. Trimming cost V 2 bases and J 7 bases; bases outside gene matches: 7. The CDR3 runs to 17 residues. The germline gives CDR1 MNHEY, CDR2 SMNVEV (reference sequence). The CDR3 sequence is CASSLVGTGGLNSPLHF. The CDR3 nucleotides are TGTGCCAGCAGTTTAGTAGGGACAGGGGGGTTGAATTCACCCCTCCACTTT.

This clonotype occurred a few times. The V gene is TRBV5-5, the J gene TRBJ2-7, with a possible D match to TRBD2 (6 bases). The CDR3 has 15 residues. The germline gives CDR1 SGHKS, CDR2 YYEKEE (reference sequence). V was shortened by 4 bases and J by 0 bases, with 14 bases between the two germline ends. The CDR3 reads CASSLSSGYSYEQYV. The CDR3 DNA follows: TGTGCCAGCAGCCTTAGTAGCGGATACTCCTACGAGCAGTACGTC.

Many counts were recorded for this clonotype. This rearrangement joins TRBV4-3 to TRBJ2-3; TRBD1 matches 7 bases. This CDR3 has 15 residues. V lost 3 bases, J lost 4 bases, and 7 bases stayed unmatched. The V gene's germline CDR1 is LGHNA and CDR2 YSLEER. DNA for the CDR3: TGCGCCAGCAGCCACAACAGGGGATCGGCAGATACGCAGTATTTT. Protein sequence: CASSHNRGSADTQYF.

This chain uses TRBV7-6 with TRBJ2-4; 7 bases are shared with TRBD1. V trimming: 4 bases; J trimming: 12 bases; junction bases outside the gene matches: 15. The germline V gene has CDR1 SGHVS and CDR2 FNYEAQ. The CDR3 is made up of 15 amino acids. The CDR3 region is CASSSGTVKGQTQYF. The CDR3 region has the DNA TGTGCCAGCAGCTCGGGGACAGTCAAGGGGCAGACTCAGTACTTC.

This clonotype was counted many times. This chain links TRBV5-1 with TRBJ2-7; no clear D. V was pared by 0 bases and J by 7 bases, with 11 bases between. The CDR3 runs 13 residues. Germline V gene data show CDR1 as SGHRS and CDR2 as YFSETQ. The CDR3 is CASSLGRLEEQYF. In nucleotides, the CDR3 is TGCGCCAGCAGCTTGGGTAGGTTGGAGGAGCAGTACTTC.

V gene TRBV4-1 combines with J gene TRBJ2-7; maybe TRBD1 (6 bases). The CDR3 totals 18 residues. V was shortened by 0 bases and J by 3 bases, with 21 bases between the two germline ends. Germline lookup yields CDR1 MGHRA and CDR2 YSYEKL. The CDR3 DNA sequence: TGCGCCAGCAGCCAAGACCCGGTGGGAGAGGACAGCCTCTACGAGCAGTACGTC. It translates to CASSQDPVGEDSLYEQYV.

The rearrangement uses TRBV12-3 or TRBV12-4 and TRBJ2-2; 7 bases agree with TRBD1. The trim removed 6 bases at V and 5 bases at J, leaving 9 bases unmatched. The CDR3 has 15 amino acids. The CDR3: CASRTRRGLTGELFF. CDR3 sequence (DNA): TGTGCCAGCAGGACGCGCAGGGGGTTAACCGGGGAGCTGTTTTTT.

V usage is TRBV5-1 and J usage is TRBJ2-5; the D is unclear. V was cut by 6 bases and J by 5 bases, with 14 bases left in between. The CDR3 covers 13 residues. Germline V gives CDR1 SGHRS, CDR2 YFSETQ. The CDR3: CASTLDAWETQYF. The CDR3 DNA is TGCGCCAGCACCTTAGATGCCTGGGAGACCCAGTACTTC.

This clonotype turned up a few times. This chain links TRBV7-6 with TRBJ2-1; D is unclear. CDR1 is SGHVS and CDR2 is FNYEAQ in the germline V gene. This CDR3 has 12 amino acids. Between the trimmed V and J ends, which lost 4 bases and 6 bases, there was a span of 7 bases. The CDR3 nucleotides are TGTGCCAGCAGCTCATATTCCAATGAGCAGTTCTTC. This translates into CASSSYSNEQFF.

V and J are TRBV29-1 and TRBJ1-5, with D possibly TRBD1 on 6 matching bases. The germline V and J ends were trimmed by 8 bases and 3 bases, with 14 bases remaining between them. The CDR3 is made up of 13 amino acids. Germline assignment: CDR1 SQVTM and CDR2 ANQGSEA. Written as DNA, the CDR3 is TGCAGCCCCCTGGGGACATCCAATCAGCCCCAGCATTTT. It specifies CSPLGTSNQPQHF. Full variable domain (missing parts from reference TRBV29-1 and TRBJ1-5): SAVISQKPSRDICQRGTSLTIQCQVDSQVTMMFWYRQQPGQSLTLIATANQGSEATYESGFVIDKFPISRPNLTFSTLTVSNMSPEDSSIYLCSPLGTSNQPQHFGDGTRLSIL.

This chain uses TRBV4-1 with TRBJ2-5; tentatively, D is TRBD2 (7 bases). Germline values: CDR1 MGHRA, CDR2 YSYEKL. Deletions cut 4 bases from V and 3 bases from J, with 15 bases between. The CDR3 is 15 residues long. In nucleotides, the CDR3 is TGCGCCAGCAGCCGGACCGGGGGGCTGAAAGAGACCCAGTACTTC. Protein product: CASSRTGGLKETQYF.

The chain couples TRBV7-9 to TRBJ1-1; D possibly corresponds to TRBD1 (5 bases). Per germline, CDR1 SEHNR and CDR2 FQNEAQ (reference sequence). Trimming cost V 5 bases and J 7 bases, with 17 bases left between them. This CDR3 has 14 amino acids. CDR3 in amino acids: CASSTSQGPVEAFF. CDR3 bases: TGTGCCAGCAGCACGAGCCAGGGACCGGTTGAAGCTTTCTTT.

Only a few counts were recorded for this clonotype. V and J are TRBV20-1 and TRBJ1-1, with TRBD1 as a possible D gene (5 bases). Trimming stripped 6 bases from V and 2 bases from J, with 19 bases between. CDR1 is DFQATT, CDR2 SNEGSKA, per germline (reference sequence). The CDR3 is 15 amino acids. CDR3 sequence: CSAINPGGANTEAFF. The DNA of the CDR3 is TGCAGTGCAATTAACCCTGGGGGAGCAAACACTGAAGCTTTCTTT.